A selection of T cell receptor beta chains follows, all from one sample in a study of OX40 agonist ivuxolimab in advanced cancers. TCRdb's table, derived via immunoSEQ multiplex PCR, lists solely in-frame clones and lacks some. This sample has tens of thousands of clones, with 65% to 85% found just once. The sample consisted of CD4+ or CD8+ T cells sorted from blood, taken in a trial of the OX40 agonist ivuxolimab. The origin of the receptors is an adult with an advanced solid tumor such as melanoma, head and neck, liver or kidney cancer. Both conserved end residues are part of each CDR3.

CDR3 protein: CASSMLGDQPQHF
J gene: TRBJ1-5
V gene: TRBV19

CDR3 protein: CASSEDAIGNRAGANVLTF
J gene: TRBJ2-6
V gene: TRBV6-1

CDR3 protein: CASSPGVGAFF
J gene: TRBJ1-1
V gene: TRBV18

CDR3 protein: CASSVLWRSTDTQYF
J gene: TRBJ2-3
V gene: TRBV9

CDR3 protein: CASKGLVDTGELFF
J gene: TRBJ2-2
V gene: TRBV5-1

CDR3 protein: CASSLDGASYEQYF
J gene: TRBJ2-7
V gene: TRBV6-5

CDR3 protein: CASSLGTGVVNEQFF
J gene: TRBJ2-1
V gene: TRBV5-1

CDR3 protein: CASSIQRVGNQPQHF
J gene: TRBJ1-5
V gene: TRBV19

CDR3 protein: CASSLAYEQYF
J gene: TRBJ2-7
V gene: TRBV14

CDR3 protein: CASSDGEVLIYEQYF
J gene: TRBJ2-7
V gene: TRBV5-1

CDR3 protein: CASSGRPENEKLFF
J gene: TRBJ1-4
V gene: TRBV25-1

CDR3 protein: CASSLEMGGHGYTF
J gene: TRBJ1-2
V gene: TRBV7-9

CDR3 protein: CASSSSGTASSYEQYF
J gene: TRBJ2-7
V gene: TRBV5-1

CDR3 protein: CASSFQGLGDTQYF
J gene: TRBJ2-3
V gene: TRBV5-8

CDR3 protein: CASSLGGNRNEKLFF
J gene: TRBJ1-4
V gene: TRBV11-2

CDR3 protein: CASSLAGTGKAFF
J gene: TRBJ1-1
V gene: TRBV5-8

CDR3 protein: CASSVVGSGTQYF
J gene: TRBJ2-3
V gene: TRBV9

CDR3 protein: CASSPGPRTGLREQFF
J gene: TRBJ2-1
V gene: TRBV7-3

CDR3 protein: CASSRNYEQYF
J gene: TRBJ2-7
V gene: TRBV18

CDR3 protein: CASSQTSKRSPLHF
J gene: TRBJ1-6
V gene: TRBV11-2

CDR3 protein: CAWNWPTGGKYNSPLHF
J gene: TRBJ1-6
V gene: TRBV30

CDR3 protein: CASSEFNRGPTSYEQYF
J gene: TRBJ2-7
V gene: TRBV6-1

CDR3 protein: CASSIPAGTTDTQYF
J gene: TRBJ2-3
V gene: TRBV6-6

CDR3 protein: CASSPLTESSYNEQFF
J gene: TRBJ2-1
V gene: TRBV5-6

CDR3 protein: CASKTGQYTEAFF
J gene: TRBJ1-1
V gene: TRBV6-5

CDR3 protein: CSVQGGSGANVLTF
J gene: TRBJ2-6
V gene: TRBV29-1

CDR3 protein: CASCGGPGTDEQFF
J gene: TRBJ2-1
V gene: TRBV28

CDR3 protein: CASSPRDEQYF
J gene: TRBJ2-7
V gene: TRBV5-5

CDR3 protein: CASSLGWGTGANVLTF
J gene: TRBJ2-6
V gene: TRBV4-1

CDR3 protein: CASKTQGMGTDTQYF
J gene: TRBJ2-3
V gene: TRBV6-1

CDR3 protein: CASSLGSGVTGELFF
J gene: TRBJ2-2
V gene: TRBV5-1

CDR3 protein: CASSLQTGGDTF
J gene: TRBJ1-2
V gene: TRBV5-6

CDR3 protein: CASSPGDAEKLFF
J gene: TRBJ1-4
V gene: TRBV6-1

CDR3 protein: CAISGTSGRNEQFF
J gene: TRBJ2-1
V gene: TRBV10-3

CDR3 protein: CAWSLDSTEAFF
J gene: TRBJ1-1
V gene: TRBV30

CDR3 protein: CASSFDMTNYGYTF
J gene: TRBJ1-2
V gene: TRBV7-2

CDR3 protein: CASSETGAKGTQYF
J gene: TRBJ2-3
V gene: TRBV6-5

CDR3 protein: CASSPLKTSGGETQYF
J gene: TRBJ2-5
V gene: TRBV27

CDR3 protein: CSARDSYEQYF
J gene: TRBJ2-7
V gene: TRBV20-1

CDR3 protein: CASSPITGGTEAFF
J gene: TRBJ1-1
V gene: TRBV7-2

CDR3 protein: CASAPGSAGELFF
J gene: TRBJ2-2
V gene: TRBV5-1

CDR3 protein: CASSLSLDRGYGYTF
J gene: TRBJ1-2
V gene: TRBV28

CDR3 protein: CASSLSLSPPREAFF
J gene: TRBJ1-1
V gene: TRBV28

CDR3 protein: CASQGAGRLNTEAFF
J gene: TRBJ1-1
V gene: TRBV11-2

CDR3 protein: CASSSSGPSTDTQYF
J gene: TRBJ2-3
V gene: TRBV11-3